This TCR beta chain was identified during a study of T cell repertoires in cytomegalovirus infection. From the reads, TCRdb called clonotypes with MiXCR, one entry per CDR3 protein. The data show approximately 500,000 distinct CDR3 sequences, with 16% seen just once and more than 20% held by the top ten. V lost 0 bases and J lost 2, with 8 bases in between. The CDR3 extends over 15 amino acids. Germline-derived CDR1 and CDR2 are MGHRA and YSYEKL. The sample holds a few counts of this clonotype. The rearrangement joins TRBV4-1 to TRBJ2-1; D remains unclear. The receptor comes from a human donor in good health (CMV status not recorded). Some clones in this sample may be carry-over from other donors' samples. The source material was CD8+ T cells from PBMCs. CDR3 residues: CASSQDVTPYNEQFF. The CDR3 region has the DNA TGCGCCAGCAGCCAAGATGTAACGCCCTACAATGAGCAGTTCTTC.